This T cell receptor beta chain was captured by sequencing in a study of T-cell memory formation after mild COVID-19. Study-wide context: Largely donor-specific TCR clusters were found. General study findings and limits: Some SARS-CoV-2-responding clones were already detected in memory before infection. CD4/CD8 balance held among clones contracting day 15 to 85, and later expanders leaned CD4+.

The table lists this clonotype with a few counts. Its specificity is unknown. The junction departs from the called germline gene at one end, perhaps through a read error. The CDR3 extends over 10 amino acids. TCRdb analysed the 5' RACE reads with MiXCR anew, one entry per CDR3 protein. The data hold roughly 190,000 distinct CDR3 sequences, with around 30% observed a single time. V gene TRBV12-3 or TRBV12-4 combines with J gene TRBJ2-1, with D possibly TRBD1 on 5 matching bases. The clonotype was recovered from an adult woman who had mild COVID-19 (a few samples of this study predate the infection). Cell type and time point are not known. Sequencing used PBMCs or a T cell subset sorted from them (not recorded which). CDR3 in amino acids: CASSLQGMIF. Here the CDR3 DNA reads TGTGCCAGCAGTCTGCAGGGTATGATCTTC.